These 18 T cell receptor beta chains were all obtained from the same sample, sequenced in a study of shared clonotypes between healthy human individuals. Repertoires were generated with immunoSEQ multiplex PCR, while TCRdb's copy carries only in-frame clones and drops some. Of some 490,000 clones in the sample, 60% to 80% were seen once. The specimen sequenced was PBMCs. These receptors were taken from a woman between 40 and 50 years old in good health. Some clones in this sample may be carry-over from other donors' samples.

The sample holds one count of this clone. The rearrangement joins TRBV10-3 to TRBJ2-1; unclear D gene. Germline V gene lookup returns CDR1 ENHRY and CDR2 SYGVKD. This CDR3 spans 15 amino acids. Deletions cut 0 bases from V and 2 bases from J, with 8 bases between. This chain's CDR3 is CAISESLGAYNEQFF. The DNA for the CDR3 is TGTGCCATCAGTGAGTCTCTTGGGGCCTACAATGAGCAGTTCTTC.

This clone was detected once. The chain couples TRBV6-5 to TRBJ2-1; D is undetermined. There are 15 residues in the CDR3. From germline, CDR1 is MNHEY and CDR2 SVGAGI. Trimming cost V 0 bases and J 10 bases, with 16 bases left between them. The CDR3 DNA reads as TGTGCCAGCAGTTACTCGGCAACGTTCGTTCGGGAGCAGTTCTTC. Its translation: CASSYSATFVREQFF.

V and J are TRBV7-8 and TRBJ2-7; TRBD1 aligns across 7 bases. Trimming cost V 2 bases and J 3 bases; bases outside gene matches: 7. CDR1 is SGHVS, CDR2 FQNEAQ, per germline. The length of the CDR3 is 15 residues. CDR3 in amino acids: CASSLSTGAIYEQYF. For the CDR3, the DNA is TGTGCCAGCAGCTTATCCACAGGGGCAATCTACGAGCAGTACTTC.

Concerning this clone itself: Other DNA sequences in the same sample also yield this CDR3. V and J are TRBV7-3 and TRBJ1-1, with a weak D call TRBD1 (5 bases). Trimming took 3 bases from V and 4 from J, leaving 9 bases between them. Germline lookup yields CDR1 SGHTA and CDR2 FQGTGA. This CDR3 is 13 amino acids long. CDR3 sequence: CASSLRGGTEAFF. In DNA form, the CDR3 reads TGTGCCAGCAGCTTGCGGGGGGGCACTGAAGCTTTCTTT.

V is TRBV4-3 and J is TRBJ2-7; TRBD2 might be the D (7 bases). V was pared by 0 bases and J by 0 bases, with 18 bases between. The germline V gene encodes CDR1 LGHNA and CDR2 YSLEER. The CDR3 spans 18 residues. The CDR3 DNA sequence: TGCGCCAGCAGCCAAGATAGGGGGGGACTACCGAGCTCCTACGAGCAGTACTTC. Its translation is CASSQDRGGLPSSYEQYF.

The genes are TRBV2 and TRBJ2-5; D is unresolved. The CDR3 extends over 13 amino acids. CDR1 SNHLY and CDR2 FYNNEI come from the germline V gene. Trimming left V 2 bases short and J 2 bases short, with 6 bases between. CDR3: CASSETLQETQYF. DNA for the CDR3: TGTGCCAGCAGTGAAACATTGCAAGAGACCCAGTACTTC.

The rearrangement uses TRBV7-9 and TRBJ2-3; a possible D gene is TRBD2 (6 bases). Germline-derived CDR1 and CDR2 are SEHNR and FQNEAQ (reference sequence). The CDR3 is 16 residues long. Trimming took off 5 bases at V and 2 bases at J, with 17 bases between the two ends. The CDR3 here is CASSGRDSATTDTQYF. The CDR3 coding sequence is TGTGCCAGCAGCGGCAGGGACTCAGCTACCACAGATACGCAGTATTTT.

J is TRBJ2-7 and V is TRBV6-7, with 7 bases aligning to TRBD1. TRBV6-7 is filed as an ORF, its function uncertain. V lost 7 bases and J lost 3; bases outside the gene matches: 3. CDR3 length: 12 amino acids. The DNA of the CDR3 is TGTGCCAGCACCCGACAGGGCTACGAGCAGTACTTC. As protein: CASTRQGYEQYF.

This rearrangement joins TRBV5-5 to TRBJ2-7; the D gene is possibly TRBD1 (7 bases). The ends were cut back, 4 bases at V and 4 bases at J, with 12 bases in the middle. The CDR3 totals 13 residues. CDR1 and CDR2 (germline): SGHKS, YYEKEE (reference sequence). CDR3 protein: CASSLTGTYEQYF. The CDR3 nucleotides read TGTGCCAGCAGCCTGACAGGGACTTACGAGCAGTACTTC. The whole variable domain, remainder taken from reference TRBV5-5 and TRBJ2-7, is DAGVTQSPTHLIKTRGQQVTLRCSPISGHKSVSWYQQVLGQGPQFIFQYYEKEERGRGNFPDRFSARQFPNYSSELNVNALLLGDSALYLCASSLTGTYEQYFGPGTRLTVT.

The V call is TRBV18, the J call TRBJ2-1; tentative D call: TRBD2 (5 bases). The CDR3 totals 14 residues. Germline V gene lookup returns CDR1 KGHSH and CDR2 LQKENI. Trimming pared 3 bases from V and 7 bases from J, leaving 13 bases between. CDR3 protein: CASSPTSEGNEQFF. In DNA, the CDR3 is TGTGCCAGCTCACCGACATCCGAGGGTAATGAGCAGTTCTTC.

This clone turned up a few times. The chain is built from TRBV2 and TRBJ2-4; D perhaps matches TRBD1 (5 bases). Germline lookup yields CDR1 SNHLY and CDR2 FYNNEI. Trimming removed 7 bases from V and 0 bases from J, with 10 bases in between. The CDR3 is 14 amino acids. CDR3 DNA sequence: TGTGCCAGCAATTCAGGGATAGCCAAAAACATTCAGTACTTC. This sequence encodes CASNSGIAKNIQYF.

The genes are TRBV7-2 and TRBJ2-7, with 8 bases fitting TRBD1. The CDR3 is made up of 14 amino acids. In germline, CDR1 is SGHTA, CDR2 FQGNSA. Trimming cost V 5 bases and J 5 bases; bases outside gene matches: 8. As DNA, the CDR3 is TGTGCCAGCAGCCCAGGACAGGGTTTAAACGAGCAGTACTTC. Amino acids: CASSPGQGLNEQYF.

The chain couples TRBV19 to TRBJ2-7; D is uncertain. Germline CDR1 is LNHDA and CDR2 is SQIVND (reference sequence). V was trimmed by 4 bases and J by 4 bases, leaving 11 bases between them. The CDR3 extends over 13 amino acids. CDR3 amino acids: CASSRRGKYEQYF. The CDR3 region has the DNA TGTGCCAGTAGTAGGCGTGGGAAGTACGAGCAGTACTTC.

The chain carries TRBV27 and TRBJ2-7, with a tentative D call TRBD1 (6 bases). The length of the CDR3 is 16 residues. CDR1 is MNHEY and CDR2 is SMNVEV in the germline V gene (reference sequence). Deletions cut 1 base from V and 2 bases from J, with 15 bases between. DNA of the CDR3: TGTGCCAGCAGTTTATTGGCAGGGGAACCCACCTACGAGCAGTACTTC. Its protein product is CASSLLAGEPTYEQYF.

This sequence joins TRBV7-2 and TRBJ2-2; possible D gene TRBD2, 6 bases. Germline lookup yields CDR1 SGHTA and CDR2 FQGNSA. Trimming removed 1 base from V and 8 bases from J, with 11 bases in between. CDR3 size: 14 residues. The CDR3 bases are TGTGCCAGCAGCTTAGGATTTGCGGGAGGGGAGCTGTTTTTT. Residues: CASSLGFAGGELFF.

This chain uses TRBV29-1 with TRBJ2-5; D ambiguous. The germline V and J ends were trimmed by 8 bases and 1 base, with 11 bases remaining between them. Germline CDR1 is SQVTM and CDR2 is ANQGSEA. The CDR3 covers 12 residues. The CDR3, as DNA: TGCAGCATTGCTACCTTCCAAGAGACCCAGTACTTC. Its protein product is CSIATFQETQYF.

This clone has just a few counts. CDR3 sequence (DNA): TGTGCCAGCACCGAGGGCACTTCCTACAATGAGCAGTTCTTC. Translated, it gives CASTEGTSYNEQFF. V and J are TRBV7-8 and TRBJ2-1; possible D gene TRBD2, 5 bases. The germline gives CDR1 SGHVS, CDR2 FQNEAQ. This CDR3 comprises 14 residues. V was clipped by 7 bases and J by 1 base, with 11 bases between them. Based on the CDR3 plus reference TRBV7-8 and TRBJ2-1, the full variable domain is GAGVSQSPRYKVAKRGQDVALRCDPISGHVSLFWYQQALGQGPEFLTYFQNEAQLDKSGLPSDRFFAERPEGSVSTLKIQRTQQEDSAVYLCASTEGTSYNEQFFGPGTRLTVL.

The rearrangement joins TRBV7-8 to TRBJ2-1, with D possibly being TRBD2 (6 bases). Trimming shortened V by 6 bases and J by 7 bases, and 13 bases separated the two germline ends. The V gene's germline CDR1 is SGHVS and CDR2 FQNEAQ. The length of the CDR3 is 13 residues. CDR3 in DNA: TGTGCCAGCAGGCTAGCGTGGGGGAATGAGCAGTTCTTC. Protein: CASRLAWGNEQFF.